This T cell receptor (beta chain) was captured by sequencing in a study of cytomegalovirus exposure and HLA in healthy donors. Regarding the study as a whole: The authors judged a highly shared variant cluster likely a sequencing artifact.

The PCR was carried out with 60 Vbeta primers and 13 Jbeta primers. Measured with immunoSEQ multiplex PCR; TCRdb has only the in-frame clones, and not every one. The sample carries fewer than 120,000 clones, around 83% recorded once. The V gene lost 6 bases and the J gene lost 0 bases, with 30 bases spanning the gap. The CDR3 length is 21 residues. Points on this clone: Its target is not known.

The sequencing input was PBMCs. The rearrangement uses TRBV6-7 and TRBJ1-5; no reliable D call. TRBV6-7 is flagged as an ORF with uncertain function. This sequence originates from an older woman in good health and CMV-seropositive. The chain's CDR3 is CASRNRKTLDVFYYSNQPQHF. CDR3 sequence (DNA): TGTGCCAGCAGGAACCGGAAAACACTAGACGTATTTTATTATAGCAATCAGCCCCAGCATTTT.